These T cell receptor beta chains were read from a single sample in a study of cytomegalovirus exposure and HLA in healthy donors. This table comes from immunoSEQ multiplex PCR, and its TCRdb copy is limited to in-frame clones, with some not included. The sample holds some 200,000 clones, roughly 80% seen once. Sequenced material: PBMCs. The receptor source for this set is a man in his forties in good health and CMV-seropositive. The CDR3 runs from the conserved cysteine through the conserved F or W. The D gene is left open where the match is weak. Clone size is shown for a subset of rows, as once, few, many or a class of expanded clone.

CDR3nt: TGTGCCAGTAGACCAGCGGGGGGGCGTACAGATACGCAGTATTTT
CDR3aa: CASRPAGGRTDTQYF
v_gene: TRBV19
j_gene: TRBJ2-3
d_gene: TRBD2
abundance: .

CDR3nt: TGCGCCAGCAGCCAAGAGCCAGCGGGGGGCGTTAGGGAGACCCAGTACTTC
CDR3aa: CASSQEPAGGVRETQYF
v_gene: TRBV4-1
j_gene: TRBJ2-5
d_gene: TRBD2
abundance: .

CDR3nt: TGTGCCAGCAGCTTAGATCGTATCAGGCAGGGGGTCGAAGCTTTCTTT
CDR3aa: CASSLDRIRQGVEAFF
v_gene: TRBV11-2
j_gene: TRBJ1-1
d_gene: TRBD1
abundance: once

CDR3nt: TGTGCCTGGATGGGCAGCTATGAAAAACTGTTTTTT
CDR3aa: CAWMGSYEKLFF
v_gene: TRBV30
j_gene: TRBJ1-4
d_gene: .
abundance: .

CDR3nt: TGTGCCAGCAGTTCCGGACAGGGAGCCTACGAGCAGTACTTC
CDR3aa: CASSSGQGAYEQYF
v_gene: TRBV6-5
j_gene: TRBJ2-7
d_gene: TRBD1
abundance: .

CDR3nt: TGTGCCAGCGGACAGGGGTACACTGAAGCTTTCTTT
CDR3aa: CASGQGYTEAFF
v_gene: TRBV7-2
j_gene: TRBJ1-1
d_gene: TRBD1
abundance: .

CDR3nt: TGTGCCAGCAGGAACTCCGGGACACCGAGCAATCAGCCCCAGCATTTT
CDR3aa: CASRNSGTPSNQPQHF
v_gene: TRBV28
j_gene: TRBJ1-5
d_gene: .
abundance: once

CDR3nt: TGTGCCAGCAGTTCAACAGGGGCGAGCAATCAGCCCCAGCATTTT
CDR3aa: CASSSTGASNQPQHF
v_gene: TRBV6-1
j_gene: TRBJ1-5
d_gene: TRBD1
abundance: .

CDR3nt: TGTGCCAGCAGTCAAGGACAGGGGAGACAGCCCCAGCATTTT
CDR3aa: CASSQGQGRQPQHF
v_gene: TRBV6-6
j_gene: TRBJ1-5
d_gene: TRBD1
abundance: .

CDR3nt: TGTGCCACCAGCAGACCGAGGGGGGGCCTGAACACCGGGGAGCTGTTTTTT
CDR3aa: CATSRPRGGLNTGELFF
v_gene: TRBV15
j_gene: TRBJ2-2
d_gene: .
abundance: .

CDR3nt: TGTGCCAGCAGTTTCTTATCTAGGTGGGGGGAGCTGTTTTTT
CDR3aa: CASSFLSRWGELFF
v_gene: TRBV27
j_gene: TRBJ2-2
d_gene: .
abundance: .

CDR3nt: TGTGCCAGCACGCGGGGGGGCGGGTATGAGCAGTTCTTC
CDR3aa: CASTRGGGYEQFF
v_gene: TRBV6-1
j_gene: TRBJ2-1
d_gene: TRBD2
abundance: .

CDR3nt: TGTGCCAGCAGCTTTAGGACAGGGGTTACCGGGGAGCTGTTTTTT
CDR3aa: CASSFRTGVTGELFF
v_gene: TRBV7-6
j_gene: TRBJ2-2
d_gene: TRBD1
abundance: .

CDR3nt: TGTGCCAGTAGTACAGCAGGCGACCGCTATGGCTACACCTTC
CDR3aa: CASSTAGDRYGYTF
v_gene: TRBV19
j_gene: TRBJ1-2
d_gene: .
abundance: .

CDR3nt: TGTGCCAGCAGCTCCGAAACCGGGACAGGGATTAGGAGGGCTGAAGCTTTCTTT
CDR3aa: CASSSETGTGIRRAEAFF
v_gene: TRBV7-4
j_gene: TRBJ1-1
d_gene: TRBD1
abundance: .

CDR3nt: TGTGCCAGCAGCCAGACCGCCGGACAGGGGTATGAAGCTTTCTTT
CDR3aa: CASSQTAGQGYEAFF
v_gene: TRBV14
j_gene: TRBJ1-1
d_gene: TRBD1
abundance: once

CDR3nt: TGCGCCAGCCAAGGGGAACACCTGAGCTCCTACAATGAGCAGTTCTTC
CDR3aa: CASQGEHLSSYNEQFF
v_gene: TRBV4-1
j_gene: TRBJ2-1
d_gene: .
abundance: .

CDR3nt: TGTGCCAGCAGCTTAGAACGGACAGGGTACGGAAACACCATATATTTT
CDR3aa: CASSLERTGYGNTIYF
v_gene: TRBV11-2
j_gene: TRBJ1-3
d_gene: TRBD1
abundance: .

CDR3nt: TGTGCCAGCAGTCCAGGGACAGGGTTATCCTACGAGCAGTACTTC
CDR3aa: CASSPGTGLSYEQYF
v_gene: TRBV27
j_gene: TRBJ2-7
d_gene: TRBD1
abundance: few

CDR3nt: TGTGCCGTAGGACAGGGATGGGACGAGCAGTACTTC
CDR3aa: CAVGQGWDEQYF
v_gene: TRBV5-4
j_gene: TRBJ2-7
d_gene: TRBD1
abundance: .

CDR3nt: TGCGCCAGCAGCCAACAGGACAGGGTGGGCTATGGCTACACCTTC
CDR3aa: CASSQQDRVGYGYTF
v_gene: TRBV4-1
j_gene: TRBJ1-2
d_gene: TRBD1
abundance: .

CDR3nt: TGTGCCACCAGCCCCCCCGGGACTAGCGGGGGAGGCGAGCAGTACTTC
CDR3aa: CATSPPGTSGGGEQYF
v_gene: TRBV15
j_gene: TRBJ2-7
d_gene: TRBD2
abundance: .

CDR3nt: TGTGCCACAGGACAGAGGAACACTGAAGCTTTCTTT
CDR3aa: CATGQRNTEAFF
v_gene: TRBV19
j_gene: TRBJ1-1
d_gene: .
abundance: .

CDR3nt: TGCGCCAGCAGCTTGAGGGGGTTTGGAGAGACCCAGTACTTC
CDR3aa: CASSLRGFGETQYF
v_gene: TRBV5-1
j_gene: TRBJ2-5
d_gene: .
abundance: .

CDR3nt: TGTGCCAGCAGCACCGGGCAGGGGCGACCCGTGACCCAGTACTTC
CDR3aa: CASSTGQGRPVTQYF
v_gene: TRBV11-3
j_gene: TRBJ2-5
d_gene: .
abundance: .

CDR3nt: TGCGCCAGCAGTCAATTAATAGGGACAGCGCAACCGAGGGTCTCCACAGATACGCAGTATTTT
CDR3aa: CASSQLIGTAQPRVSTDTQYF
v_gene: TRBV23-1
j_gene: TRBJ2-3
d_gene: TRBD1
abundance: few

CDR3nt: TGTGCCATCAACTGGGACAGGGAACAGCCCCAGCATTTT
CDR3aa: CAINWDREQPQHF
v_gene: TRBV10-3
j_gene: TRBJ1-5
d_gene: TRBD1
abundance: .

CDR3nt: TGTGCCAGCAGCCACCGGGACAACAATCAGCCCCAGCATTTT
CDR3aa: CASSHRDNNQPQHF
v_gene: TRBV7-2
j_gene: TRBJ1-5
d_gene: .
abundance: once

CDR3nt: TGTTCCATAGGACAGGGAAATTCACCCCTCCACTTT
CDR3aa: CSIGQGNSPLHF
v_gene: TRBV7-9
j_gene: TRBJ1-6
d_gene: TRBD1
abundance: .

CDR3nt: TGTGCCAGCTCACTACTGGGACAGACTCATAGCAATCAGCCCCAGCATTTT
CDR3aa: CASSLLGQTHSNQPQHF
v_gene: TRBV18
j_gene: TRBJ1-5
d_gene: TRBD1
abundance: .

CDR3nt: TGCGCCAGCAGCTTCCCCGACAGGGAAGAGACCCAGTACTTC
CDR3aa: CASSFPDREETQYF
v_gene: TRBV5-1
j_gene: TRBJ2-5
d_gene: TRBD1
abundance: .

CDR3nt: TGCGCCAGCAGTGAGTCGCCGGGGGGACAGGGGATACCCTACGAGCAGTACTTC
CDR3aa: CASSESPGGQGIPYEQYF
v_gene: TRBV10-2
j_gene: TRBJ2-7
d_gene: TRBD1
abundance: .

CDR3nt: TGTGCCAGCAGACGGACCCCGACAGGTGCCTATGGCTACACCTTC
CDR3aa: CASRRTPTGAYGYTF
v_gene: TRBV28
j_gene: TRBJ1-2
d_gene: .
abundance: .

CDR3nt: TGTGCCAGCAGACCACAGGGGGCTAACTATGGCTACACCTTC
CDR3aa: CASRPQGANYGYTF
v_gene: TRBV2
j_gene: TRBJ1-2
d_gene: TRBD1
abundance: .

CDR3nt: TGTGCCAGCAGCGTAGGGAGTTGGGAGACCCAGTACTTC
CDR3aa: CASSVGSWETQYF
v_gene: TRBV9
j_gene: TRBJ2-5
d_gene: .
abundance: .

CDR3nt: TGTGCCAGCAGCCAAGTAGGGGGGGTTTCACCCCTCCACTTT
CDR3aa: CASSQVGGVSPLHF
v_gene: TRBV14
j_gene: TRBJ1-6
d_gene: .
abundance: .

CDR3nt: TGTGCCAGCAGCTTAGGGACAGGGAAGGCCCAGCCCCAGCATTTT
CDR3aa: CASSLGTGKAQPQHF
v_gene: TRBV7-9
j_gene: TRBJ1-5
d_gene: TRBD1
abundance: .

CDR3nt: TGTGCCAGCTCAAGGGGCAATGAGCAGTTCTTC
CDR3aa: CASSRGNEQFF
v_gene: TRBV7-9
j_gene: TRBJ2-1
d_gene: .
abundance: .

CDR3nt: TGTGCCAGCAGCTTAGACCAAGGGGCCTCGACCTACGAGCAGTACTTC
CDR3aa: CASSLDQGASTYEQYF
v_gene: TRBV7-9
j_gene: TRBJ2-7
d_gene: .
abundance: .

CDR3nt: TGCGCCAGCAGCCAAGCAGGGGCGCCCTACGAGCAGTACTTC
CDR3aa: CASSQAGAPYEQYF
v_gene: TRBV4-1
j_gene: TRBJ2-7
d_gene: .
abundance: .

CDR3nt: TGTGCCAGCAGCCTGGCAGGGCCCACTGAAGCTTTCTTT
CDR3aa: CASSLAGPTEAFF
v_gene: TRBV5-6
j_gene: TRBJ1-1
d_gene: .
abundance: .